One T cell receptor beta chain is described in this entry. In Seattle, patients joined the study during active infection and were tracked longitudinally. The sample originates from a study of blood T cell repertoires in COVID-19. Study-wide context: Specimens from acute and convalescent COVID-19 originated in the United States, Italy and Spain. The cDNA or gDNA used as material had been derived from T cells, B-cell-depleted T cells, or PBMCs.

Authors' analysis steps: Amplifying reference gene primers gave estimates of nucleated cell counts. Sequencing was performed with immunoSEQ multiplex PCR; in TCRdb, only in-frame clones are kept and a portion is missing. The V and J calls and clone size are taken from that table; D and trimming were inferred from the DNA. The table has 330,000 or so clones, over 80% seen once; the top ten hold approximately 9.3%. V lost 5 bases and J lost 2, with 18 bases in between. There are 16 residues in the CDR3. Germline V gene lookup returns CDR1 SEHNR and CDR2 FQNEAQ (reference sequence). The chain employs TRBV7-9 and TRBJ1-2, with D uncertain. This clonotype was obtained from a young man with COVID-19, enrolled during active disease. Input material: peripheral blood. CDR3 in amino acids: CASSLKGPPGNYGYTF. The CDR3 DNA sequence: TGTGCCAGCAGCCTGAAAGGTCCTCCCGGGAACTATGGCTACACCTTC.